This T cell receptor (delta chain) came from a study of gamma-delta T cells after stem cell transplantation. The V and J ends lost 3 bases and 4 bases respectively, with 17 bases between them. The CDR3 length is 15 residues. The germline gives CDR1 GEAIGNYY, CDR2 EKD. In this sample, this clone is large. TCRdb repeated clone calling on the RT-PCR reads with CATT. The sample records roughly 1,400 delta-chain clones, 7.5% to 9% being singletons. The source of this sequence is a human donor. It is not recorded whose cells these are; they may come from a transplant donor. This sequence joins TRDV2 and TRDJ1; D remains unclear. The sequencing sample was made of gamma-delta T cells. The CDR3 loop is CACDPVVRRVDKLIF. CDR3 sequence (DNA): TGTGCCTGTGACCCGGTAGTTCGACGCGTCGATAAACTCATCTTT.